This is a list of T cell receptor beta chains from one sample in a study of T cell responses to AZD1222 COVID-19 vaccine. Data came from immunoSEQ multiplex PCR; TCRdb stores just in-frame clones and leaves some out. The data show nearly 110,000 clones, about 85% seen once. The sequences come from peripheral blood, collected 28 days after the second AZD1222 dose. These receptors originate from an adult who received the AZD1222 COVID-19 vaccine. CDR3s include the opening cysteine and the closing phenylalanine or tryptophan. D genes are given only for firm matches. Some rows mark clone size as missing; the rest say once, few, many or name a class of expanded clone.

v_call,clone_size,d_call,j_call,cdr3_nt,cdr3_aa
TRBV28,NA,TRBD1,TRBJ1-2,TGTGCCAGCAGTTCCGCGGGACAGGGGTACTATGGCTACACCTTC,CASSSAGQGYYGYTF
TRBV11-3,few,TRBD1,TRBJ2-7,TGTGCCAGCAGCTTAGGACAGGGGGCAACCGAGCAGTACTTC,CASSLGQGATEQYF
TRBV30,NA,NA,TRBJ1-3,TGTGCCTGGAGTTTGCAAGGGCACTCTGGAAACACCATATATTTT,CAWSLQGHSGNTIYF
TRBV5-1,few,NA,TRBJ1-2,TGCGCCAGCAGCTTGGCGCCACAGTTCTATGGCTACACCTTC,CASSLAPQFYGYTF
TRBV10-3,NA,TRBD1,TRBJ2-7,TGTGCCATCAGGGAGGCTTCCAGGGGGCTGTACGAGCAGTACTTC,CAIREASRGLYEQYF
TRBV9,NA,NA,TRBJ1-2,TGTGCCAGCAGCGTACAGATCACTACTAACTATGGCTACACCTTC,CASSVQITTNYGYTF
TRBV5-8,NA,TRBD1,TRBJ1-5,TGTGCCAGCAGCTTTGGCGTTTCAGGGGGCGATCAGCCCCAGCATTTT,CASSFGVSGGDQPQHF
TRBV3-1/TRBV3-2,NA,NA,TRBJ1-1,TGTGCCAGCAGCCGAGGGACTGAAGCTTTCTTT,CASSRGTEAFF
TRBV27,NA,NA,TRBJ2-1,TGTGCCAGCAGTTTAACCTCTAGCTCCTACAATGAGCAGTTCTTC,CASSLTSSSYNEQFF
TRBV7-6,NA,NA,TRBJ2-7,TGTGCCAGCAGCTTGGGACACGAAGACTACGAGCAGTACTTC,CASSLGHEDYEQYF
TRBV3-1/TRBV3-2,NA,TRBD2,TRBJ2-5,TGTGCCAGCAGCCAAGGCGCTAGCGGGGGGACGAAGGAGACCCAGTACTTC,CASSQGASGGTKETQYF
TRBV7-9,NA,TRBD1,TRBJ2-5,TGTGCCAGCAGCGCGGGACAGGGGACCCAAGAGACCCAGTACTTC,CASSAGQGTQETQYF
TRBV5-4,NA,NA,TRBJ1-2,TGTGCCAGCAGCTTGGGAGGGGAGTCTAACTATGGCTACACCTTC,CASSLGGESNYGYTF
TRBV6-5,NA,TRBD1,TRBJ1-5,TGTGCCAGCGGATCCCAGGGGGTCGGCAATCAGCCCCAGCATTTT,CASGSQGVGNQPQHF
TRBV29-1,NA,NA,TRBJ1-1,TGCAGCGTTGATGGACGTCGGAGCATGAACACTGAAGCTTTCTTT,CSVDGRRSMNTEAFF
TRBV4-2,few,NA,TRBJ2-7,TGTGCCAGCAGCCCCCGGGACCGAGTTCCCTACGAGCAGTACTTC,CASSPRDRVPYEQYF
TRBV5-8,NA,TRBD1,TRBJ1-2,TGTGCCAGCAGCCTTTACAGGGGAGGCTATGGCTACACCTTC,CASSLYRGGYGYTF
TRBV5-1,NA,NA,TRBJ2-7,TGCGCCAGCAGCTTGGGGCTCCGGGACAATACTATCGACGAGCAGTACTTC,CASSLGLRDNTIDEQYF
TRBV7-2,NA,TRBD2,TRBJ2-7,TGTGCCAGCTGCATAAGGGAGGGCTACGAGCAGTACTTC,CASCIREGYEQYF
TRBV19,NA,NA,TRBJ2-1,TGTGCCAGTAGACCCAACCCTTCAGGGGGGCGTGGAGATGAGCAGTTCTTC,CASRPNPSGGRGDEQFF
TRBV2,NA,NA,TRBJ2-3,TGTGCCAGCAGACTAGATTTAGCAGATACGCAGTATTTT,CASRLDLADTQYF
TRBV5-4,NA,NA,TRBJ1-2,TGTGCCAGCAGCTTGGTGGGGAACCGTTACACCTTC,CASSLVGNRYTF
TRBV28,NA,NA,TRBJ1-2,TGTGCCAGCAGTTTGGGAAGTGGCTACACCTTC,CASSLGSGYTF
TRBV4-1,NA,TRBD1,TRBJ1-1,TGCGCCAGCAGCCAACCCGGGACAGAGAACACTGAAGCTTTCTTT,CASSQPGTENTEAFF
TRBV5-6,NA,NA,TRBJ2-7,TGTGCCAGCAGCCCTGGGGCAGGGATGGGCTACGAGCAGTACTTC,CASSPGAGMGYEQYF
TRBV6-5,NA,NA,TRBJ1-1,TGTGCCAGCAGTTACTCTACAGGGTACACTGAAGCTTTCTTT,CASSYSTGYTEAFF
TRBV28,NA,TRBD1,TRBJ1-1,TGTGCCAGCAGCCCCGGGACAGGGCTATTGAACACTGAAGCTTTCTTT,CASSPGTGLLNTEAFF
TRBV7-2,NA,NA,TRBJ2-7,TGTGCCAGCAGCCCAGGTCCCCTAGGTACGTACGAGCAGTACTTC,CASSPGPLGTYEQYF
TRBV30,NA,NA,TRBJ1-2,TGTGCCTGGAGTGTAAGGCTGGGCTCAATAGAAGGCTACACCTTC,CAWSVRLGSIEGYTF
TRBV2,few,NA,TRBJ1-2,TGTGCCAGCAGGGCGGACGGTCACTATGGCTACACCTTC,CASRADGHYGYTF
TRBV6-4,NA,TRBD1,TRBJ2-2,TGTGCCAGCAGTCGACAGGGGGACACCGGGGAGCTGTTTTTT,CASSRQGDTGELFF
TRBV6-2/TRBV6-3,NA,NA,TRBJ1-5,TGTGCCAGCAGTCCCTGGGGACTGGGTCAGCCCCAGCATTTT,CASSPWGLGQPQHF
TRBV27,few,NA,TRBJ2-7,TGTGCCAGTAGAACAGGGACGCTCAGCTCCTACGAGCAGTACTTC,CASRTGTLSSYEQYF
TRBV6-5,NA,NA,TRBJ1-5,TGTGCCAGCAGACCTGACGGTAATCAGCCCCAGCATTTT,CASRPDGNQPQHF
TRBV5-8,once,TRBD1,TRBJ1-4,TGTGCCAGCAGCTTGGGGACAGGCGGAGAAAAACTGTTTTTT,CASSLGTGGEKLFF
TRBV5-1,NA,NA,TRBJ1-1,TGCGCCAGCAGCTTGGGATGGGGGGATGCCACTGAAGCTTTCTTT,CASSLGWGDATEAFF
TRBV5-5,NA,NA,TRBJ1-2,TGTGCCAGCAGCTTGGTGGGTGGTATAGACACCTTC,CASSLVGGIDTF
TRBV30,NA,NA,TRBJ1-2,TGTGCCTGGAGTGTAGGGCAGGGTAGGAACTATGGCTACACCTTC,CAWSVGQGRNYGYTF
TRBV11-2,NA,TRBD1,TRBJ2-6,TGTGCCAGCAGCCCCACAACAGGGGGCGCTTCTGGGGCCAACGTCCTGACTTTC,CASSPTTGGASGANVLTF
TRBV3-1/TRBV3-2,once,NA,TRBJ2-2,TGTGCCAGCAGCTTGAACACCGGGGAGCTGTTTTTT,CASSLNTGELFF
TRBV5-6,NA,NA,TRBJ1-4,TGTGCCAGCAGCTTTCTGGACAGCCCTTATGAAAAACTGTTTTTT,CASSFLDSPYEKLFF
TRBV30,NA,NA,TRBJ2-2,TGTGCCTGGAGTGTCTCAGTTAACACCGGGGAGCTGTTTTTT,CAWSVSVNTGELFF
TRBV5-1,many,NA,TRBJ2-1,TGCGCCAGCAGCTCCGGACAGAGCTACAATGAGCAGTTCTTC,CASSSGQSYNEQFF
TRBV4-1,NA,NA,TRBJ1-6,TGCGCCAGCAGCCAAGCAACGGGGGATTCACCCCTCCACTTT,CASSQATGDSPLHF
TRBV28,NA,NA,TRBJ2-7,TGTGCCAGCAGTTTGTCGGGGCCAACCTACGAGCAGTACTTC,CASSLSGPTYEQYF
TRBV27,NA,NA,TRBJ2-3,TGTGCCAGCAGTCCAGAAGGGGCGGGGAGCAGACCTAGCACAGATACGCAGTATTTT,CASSPEGAGSRPSTDTQYF
TRBV11-3,NA,TRBD2,TRBJ2-3,TGTGCCAGCAGCTTAGTTGGGGGGGGTACCACAGATACGCAGTATTTT,CASSLVGGGTTDTQYF
TRBV7-9,NA,NA,TRBJ1-3,TGTGCCAGCAGCTTAGACAGCGAGGACACCATATATTTT,CASSLDSEDTIYF
TRBV4-1,NA,NA,TRBJ1-3,TGCGCCAGCAGCCAAGGTATAAGGGGATCCCCTGGAAACACCATATATTTT,CASSQGIRGSPGNTIYF
TRBV9,once,NA,TRBJ2-7,TGTGCCAGCAGCGCCGGCCTGCTGGGACACAACGAGCAGTACTTC,CASSAGLLGHNEQYF
TRBV5-8,NA,NA,TRBJ1-2,TGTGCCAGCAGCTTGGGACAGAACTATGGCTACACCTTC,CASSLGQNYGYTF
TRBV20-1,NA,NA,TRBJ1-4,TGCAGTGCTACTGACAGGCGGGGTAATGAAAAACTGTTTTTT,CSATDRRGNEKLFF
TRBV6-6,NA,TRBD2,TRBJ2-7,TGTGCCAGCAGCCACGGACTAGGTATCTACGAGCAGTACTTC,CASSHGLGIYEQYF
TRBV28,NA,NA,TRBJ2-5,TGTGCCAGCAGTTTAGGTCGACAGGCACAAGAGACCCAGTACTTC,CASSLGRQAQETQYF
TRBV5-8,NA,NA,TRBJ1-6,TGTGCCAGCAGCGGGTCTTACAGGAATTCACCCCTCCACTTT,CASSGSYRNSPLHF
TRBV6-2/TRBV6-3,NA,NA,TRBJ1-2,TGTGCCAGCAGTCAGGGGAGGATAAGCTATGGCTACACCTTC,CASSQGRISYGYTF
TRBV6-4,NA,NA,TRBJ1-5,TGTGCCAGGCAGGGAAGTAGAAGCAATCAGCCCCAGCATTTT,CARQGSRSNQPQHF
TRBV3-1/TRBV3-2,NA,NA,TRBJ1-2,TGTGCCAGCAGCCGGCCTGGGAGTAACTATGGCTACACCTTC,CASSRPGSNYGYTF
TRBV5-1,NA,NA,TRBJ1-2,TGCGCCAGCAGCCTCGATTCCGGGACGGACCACTATGGCTACACCTTC,CASSLDSGTDHYGYTF